Listed here is a single T cell receptor beta chain. Its target antigen remains unknown. Base qualities are not recorded, but no much larger clone differs from it by a single base. The library was made by the immunoSEQ multiplex PCR assay. Processing in the source paper ran as follows. To diagnose cytomegalovirus status from the catalog of TCR beta chain sequences, a statistical classification framework was built. TCRdb mirrors the immuneACCESS table, restricted to in-frame sequences. Some clones are absent from its copies; in checked studies, under half trace to an unresolved V gene, and the reason for the others is unknown. For V, J and clone size, that table is used; D and trimming come from the DNA. The sample table shows 200,000 to 250,000 clones, and around 90% are seen once. The ten largest make up about 0.95% of the sample. This sample is drawn from a study of cytomegalovirus exposure and HLA in healthy donors (dated by TCRdb to 2016 to 2017). Background for the entire study: The roughly 670 repertoires of the first cohort and the 120 or so validation repertoires were produced on the same platform, according to a later analysis. Besides the first cohort of 500 to 700 subjects, a separate validation cohort made up of 120 different subjects was used. The study combined high-throughput TCR immunosequencing, statistical association of individual TCRs with disease status, and machine learning to predict cytomegalovirus infection status. The aim of the study was to test whether cataloging public T cell receptors could identify signatures of past pathogen exposure. What the authors observed across the whole study: A later analysis had no HLA typing for the validation cohort, so co-occurrence there was scored across all 110 or so repertoires. Cytomegalovirus status was reported to be diagnosed by the classifier with high specificity and sensitivity in both the original and validation cohorts. Three of the identified cytomegalovirus-associated TCR beta chains were confirmed in vitro to be specific for cytomegalovirus antigens. In a later analysis, TCRs clustered in the first cohort were found to also tend to co-occur in the roughly 130 validation repertoires, with approximately 93% of cluster scores above 0. Across donors, most TCR sequences were observed very rarely, whereas some public TCRs were present in many individuals. It was suggested by the authors that the approach could potentially be generalized to other disease states and immunological phenotypes. A total of 150 or so TCR beta chains were listed by the study as associated with cytomegalovirus.

The germline V gene supplies CDR1 SGHTA and CDR2 FQGNSA. Its CDR3 holds 15 amino acids, cysteine through phenylalanine. The retained sequence is limited to the CDR3, 45 bases, with the frame set at the first base. V and J are trimmed by 0 bases and 2 bases, and the gene matches miss 1 base of the junction. Separate from the approximately 670-subject first cohort, the validation cohort of 90 to 150 subjects was the group to which the donors belonged. The rearranged chain carries TRBV7-2 and TRBJ2-5; 9 nucleotides in the junction match TRBD2. This TCR was recovered from a woman aged 18-35 years in good health and CMV-seronegative. Sequenced: PBMCs. The DNA is as follows: TGTGCCAGCAGCTTAGCCCTAGCGGGACAAGAGACCCAGTACTTC. Translation gives CASSLALAGQETQYF.